Below, 20 T cell receptor beta chains from the same sample are listed, as sequenced in a study of beta chain features in type 1 diabetes. The authors reverse transcribed all of the isolated RNA, so sequencing captured expressed TCRB transcripts. Measured with immunoSEQ multiplex PCR; TCRdb has only the in-frame clones, and not every one. The sample lists 10,000 to 15,000 clones, roughly half occurring once. Specimen: stem cell memory CD4+ T cells from blood. These receptors all stem from a man aged 18 to 29 in good health.

The chain links TRBV7-3 to TRBJ2-2; D possibly corresponds to TRBD2 (5 bases). In germline, CDR1 is SGHTA, CDR2 FQGTGA. This CDR3 has 15 amino acids. Trimming left V 3 bases short and J 1 base short, with 9 bases between. This CDR3 is CASSFGVMNTGELFF. The CDR3 nucleotides read TGTGCCAGCAGCTTCGGGGTCATGAACACCGGGGAGCTGTTTTTT. Full variable domain (missing parts from reference TRBV7-3 and TRBJ2-2): GAGVSQTPSNKVTEKGKYVELRCDPISGHTALYWYRQSLGQGPEFLIYFQGTGAADDSGLPNDRFFAVRPEGSVSTLKIQRTERGDSAVYLCASSFGVMNTGELFFGEGSRLTVL.

This sequence joins TRBV5-4 and TRBJ2-2, with no clear D. In germline, CDR1 is SGHNT, CDR2 YYREEE (reference sequence). The length of the CDR3 is 14 residues. V was pared by 4 bases and J by 0 bases, with 7 bases between. The CDR3 loop reads CASSRATNTGELFF. CDR3 DNA sequence: TGTGCCAGCAGCCGAGCTACGAACACCGGGGAGCTGTTTTTT.

This rearrangement joins TRBV11-3 to TRBJ2-3; D possibly corresponds to TRBD2 (5 bases). The CDR3 sequence is 13 residues long. V was pared by 5 bases and J by 7 bases, with 13 bases between. Germline CDR1 and CDR2: SGHNT and YENEEA. The CDR3 DNA reads TGTGCCAGCAGCCAGAAGGGAGTAAATACGCAGTATTTT. Encoded protein: CASSQKGVNTQYF.

The chain uses TRBV18 and TRBJ1-1; D is uncertain. The CDR3 runs to 13 residues. The ends were cut back, 5 bases at V and 2 bases at J, with 9 bases in the middle. Germline assignment: CDR1 KGHSH and CDR2 LQKENI. The CDR3 nucleotides are TGTGCCAGCTCAGTTGCGGAAAACACTGAAGCTTTCTTT. Encoded protein: CASSVAENTEAFF. Using reference TRBV18 and TRBJ1-1 for the parts outside the CDR3, the full variable domain is NAGVMQNPRHLVRRRGQEARLRCSPMKGHSHVYWYRQLPEEGLKFMVYLQKENIIDESGMPKERFSAEFPKEGPSILRIQQVVRGDSAAYFCASSVAENTEAFFGQGTRLTVV.

The chain combines TRBV7-2 with TRBJ1-5; 10 bases agree with TRBD1. CDR1 is SGHTA, CDR2 FQGNSA, per germline. This CDR3 contains 15 residues. The V segment lost 4 bases and the J segment 6 bases; nucleotides outside the gene matches: 6. The CDR3 sequence is CASSSGTGAGQPQHF. The CDR3 nucleotides are TGTGCCAGCAGCTCCGGGACAGGGGCTGGTCAGCCCCAGCATTTT.

This chain joins TRBV7-2 and TRBJ1-3; D gene uncertain. V was clipped by 5 bases and J by 0 bases, with 11 bases between them. The CDR3 consists of 15 residues. The germline gives CDR1 SGHTA, CDR2 FQGNSA. CDR3 residues: CASSVTRNSGNTIYF. CDR3 sequence (DNA): TGTGCCAGCAGCGTTACACGTAACTCTGGAAACACCATATATTTT.

Only a few counts were recorded for this clone. The V call is TRBV6-5, the J call TRBJ1-1; D gene unclear. V was trimmed by 8 bases and J by 11 bases, leaving 9 bases between them. Per germline, CDR1 MNHEY and CDR2 SVGAGI. CDR3 length equals 9 residues. This CDR3 is CASYHGAFF. In nucleotides, the CDR3 is TGTGCCAGCTACCACGGGGCTTTCTTT.

Only a few counts were recorded for this clone. The rearrangement links TRBV4-2 to TRBJ2-7, with a weak D call TRBD1 (6 bases). CDR3 length: 12 amino acids. Trimming removed 4 bases at V and 6 bases at J, with 10 bases between. The germline V gene has CDR1 LGHNA and CDR2 YNFKEQ. The CDR3 DNA sequence: TGTGCCAGCAGCCCAAAGGGGGTCGAGCAGTACTTC. It translates to CASSPKGVEQYF.

The chain recombines TRBV11-2 with TRBJ2-5; 10 bases agree with TRBD1. In germline, CDR1 is SGHAT, CDR2 FQNNGV. V lost 5 bases and J lost 4; bases outside the gene matches: 7. The CDR3 contains 15 residues. CDR3 region: CASSLGQGKGETQYF. In DNA form, the CDR3 reads TGTGCCAGCAGCCTGGGACAGGGGAAGGGAGAGACCCAGTACTTC.

This clone was detected a few times. CDR3 DNA sequence: TGTGCCAGCAGCTTCGGACTAGCGGGGGGCCAAGATACGCAGTATTTT. Its translation: CASSFGLAGGQDTQYF. This chain joins TRBV7-8 and TRBJ2-3; 14 positions match TRBD2. In germline, CDR1 is SGHVS, CDR2 FQNEAQ. V was pared by 3 bases and J by 5 bases, with 4 bases of the junction left unmatched. The CDR3 is 16 residues long.

J is TRBJ1-5 and V is TRBV15; TRBD1 is a possible D gene (6 bases). This CDR3 region has 16 residues. Germline V gene sequence: CDR1 LNHNV, CDR2 YYDKDF (reference sequence). V gave up 0 bases and J gave up 0 bases, with 9 bases separating them. The CDR3 DNA is TGTGCCACCAGCAGAGAAAGGGACACTAGCAATCAGCCCCAGCATTTT. Translating it yields CATSRERDTSNQPQHF. Full variable domain (rest looked up from reference TRBV15 and TRBJ1-5): DAMVIQNPRYQVTQFGKPVTLSCSQTLNHNVMYWYQQKSSQAPKLLFHYYDKDFNNEADTPDNFQSRRPNTSFCFLDIRSPGLGDTAMYLCATSRERDTSNQPQHFGDGTRLSIL.

This clone occurred a few times. V usage is TRBV6-5 and J usage is TRBJ2-7, with 8 positions matching TRBD2. Germline-derived CDR1 and CDR2 are MNHEY and SVGAGI. The ends lost 0 bases at V and 4 bases at J; junction bases unmatched: 8. The CDR3 has 16 amino acids. The CDR3 DNA sequence: TGTGCCAGCAGTTACTCGAGACCCGGGGGGGCATACGAGCAGTACTTC. Amino acid sequence: CASSYSRPGGAYEQYF.

This clone has only a few counts. The chain carries TRBV2 and TRBJ1-2, with a possible D match to TRBD1 (6 bases). The CDR3 is 13 residues long. Germline CDR1 SNHLY, CDR2 FYNNEI. V was clipped by 8 bases and J by 4 bases, with 14 bases between them. In DNA, the CDR3 is TGTGCCAGCTTTTTCGCGACAGGCTATGGCTACACCTTC. Its protein product is CASFFATGYGYTF.

This clone was detected a few times. V and J are TRBV4-3 and TRBJ1-6; TRBD1 might be the D (6 bases). V was clipped by 4 bases and J by 4 bases, with 11 bases between them. Germline values: CDR1 LGHNA, CDR2 YSLEER. This CDR3 has 15 residues. The CDR3 is CASSPADSYNSPLHF. DNA for the CDR3: TGCGCCAGCAGCCCCGCGGACAGTTATAATTCACCCCTCCACTTT.

The chain links TRBV4-3 to TRBJ1-4; D might be TRBD1 (5 bases). This CDR3 comprises 17 residues. Germline CDR1 reads LGHNA; CDR2 reads YSLEER. V shed 0 bases and J shed 7 bases, with 18 bases lying between them. CDR3: CASSQDRAGHQGEKLFF. DNA for the CDR3: TGCGCCAGCAGCCAAGATCGGGCAGGGCATCAGGGTGAAAAACTGTTTTTT.

The chain recombines TRBV11-2 with TRBJ2-2; TRBD2 matches at 7 bases. Germline assignment: CDR1 SGHAT and CDR2 FQNNGV. The V and J ends lost 1 base and 3 bases, in that order; junction bases with no gene match: 2. The CDR3 sequence is 15 residues long. CDR3 protein: CASSLGLADTGELFF. The CDR3 region has the DNA TGTGCCAGCAGCTTAGGACTAGCTGACACCGGGGAGCTGTTTTTT. The full variable domain, completed using reference TRBV11-2 and TRBJ2-2, is EAGVAQSPRYKIIEKRQSVAFWCNPISGHATLYWYQQILGQGPKLLIQFQNNGVVDDSQLPKDRFSAERLKGVDSTLKIQPAKLEDSAVYLCASSLGLADTGELFFGEGSRLTVL.

This clone was observed a handful of times. This chain connects TRBV2 to TRBJ2-2; TRBD1 agrees at 7 bases. J gave up 2 bases and V 10 bases, and 7 bases lay outside the gene matches. The CDR3 loop spans 14 amino acids. Germline values: CDR1 SNHLY, CDR2 FYNNEI. This chain's CDR3 is CATTGTANTGELFF. The CDR3 coding sequence is TGTGCCACCACCGGGACAGCTAACACCGGGGAGCTGTTTTTT.

The rearrangement links TRBV6-6 to TRBJ2-3; 7 positions agree with TRBD1. This CDR3 has 13 amino acids. V dropped 5 bases and J dropped 11; count of bases not matched to a gene: 10. Looked up from germline, CDR1 is MNHNY and CDR2 is SVGAGI (reference sequence). DNA for the CDR3: TGTGCCAGCAGTGTTAGACAGGGCCAACTGCAGTATTTT. It translates to CASSVRQGQLQYF.

The chain has TRBV5-8 and TRBJ2-1; weak D call: TRBD1 (6 bases). With 7 bases removed from V and 5 bases from J, the gap between germline ends came to 13 bases. The CDR3 spans 13 residues. Germline-derived CDR1 and CDR2 are SGHTS and YDEGEE. The CDR3 region is CASEQGANNEQFF. The CDR3 nucleotides read TGTGCCAGCGAACAGGGAGCAAACAATGAGCAGTTCTTC.

The J gene is TRBJ2-5, the V gene TRBV5-1; tentative D call: TRBD2 (5 bases). Germline CDR1 SGHRS, CDR2 YFSETQ. The CDR3 contains 13 residues. Deletions cut 0 bases from V and 4 bases from J, with 7 bases between. CDR3 in amino acids: CASSLGGSETQYF. The CDR3 DNA reads as TGCGCCAGCAGCTTGGGAGGGTCAGAGACCCAGTACTTC.